A selection of T cell receptor beta chains follows, all from one sample in a study of human CD8 memory T cell subsets. TCRdb processed the 5' RACE reads again and assigns one entry to each CDR3 protein, with no DNA. The sample includes some 10,000 distinct CDR3 sequences. The sequenced sample consisted of CD8+ stem-like memory T cells (TSCM and TCM) sorted from PBMCs. The source is a human donor in good health. Both conserved end residues are part of each CDR3. Fields, in order: V gene, J gene, clone size, CDR3 protein. Size is omitted from some rows. Given values are once, few, many or a class for expanded clones.

V gene: TRBV7-9; J gene: TRBJ2-1; clone size: -; CDR3 protein: CASSSPLASSYNEQFF
V gene: TRBV2; J gene: TRBJ2-1; clone size: -; CDR3 protein: CASSDGRRYNEQFF
V gene: TRBV2; J gene: TRBJ2-7; clone size: -; CDR3 protein: CASNRGYEQYF
V gene: TRBV6-6; J gene: TRBJ1-5; clone size: -; CDR3 protein: CAGRGGLSLPQHF
V gene: TRBV6-1; J gene: TRBJ2-2; clone size: -; CDR3 protein: CASIGLAEELFF
V gene: TRBV11-3; J gene: TRBJ2-2; clone size: -; CDR3 protein: CASSARTSAAGELFF
V gene: TRBV29-1; J gene: TRBJ2-5; clone size: medium-sized; CDR3 protein: CSVPTGSETQYF
V gene: TRBV29-1; J gene: TRBJ2-1; clone size: -; CDR3 protein: CSVPPSGAPYNEQFF
V gene: TRBV7-3; J gene: TRBJ2-3; clone size: -; CDR3 protein: CASSLTGPDTQYF
V gene: TRBV4-1; J gene: TRBJ2-7; clone size: -; CDR3 protein: CASSHHTSADEQYF
V gene: TRBV28; J gene: TRBJ2-7; clone size: -; CDR3 protein: CASSYYRDEQYF
V gene: TRBV28; J gene: TRBJ2-1; clone size: -; CDR3 protein: CASRLAGGREQFF
V gene: TRBV3-1; J gene: TRBJ2-1; clone size: -; CDR3 protein: CASSQVGRNNEQFF
V gene: TRBV6-5; J gene: TRBJ1-2; clone size: medium-sized; CDR3 protein: CASSYSPNYGYTF
V gene: TRBV15; J gene: TRBJ2-1; clone size: -; CDR3 protein: CATSHSRLRADEQFF
V gene: TRBV7-8; J gene: TRBJ1-5; clone size: medium-sized; CDR3 protein: CASSSDPGEPQHF
V gene: TRBV7-6; J gene: TRBJ2-1; clone size: -; CDR3 protein: CASSLDLAGGGEQFF
V gene: TRBV20-1; J gene: TRBJ2-5; clone size: medium-sized; CDR3 protein: CSAREMGRETQYF
V gene: TRBV6-6; J gene: TRBJ2-1; clone size: -; CDR3 protein: CASSPTSGSGEQFF
V gene: TRBV30; J gene: TRBJ1-5; clone size: -; CDR3 protein: CAWSDAGRNQPQHF
V gene: TRBV7-2; J gene: TRBJ2-1; clone size: -; CDR3 protein: CASSFGPNSPYNEQFF
V gene: TRBV7-6; J gene: TRBJ2-1; clone size: -; CDR3 protein: CASSLDWADNEQFF
V gene: TRBV5-5; J gene: TRBJ2-7; clone size: -; CDR3 protein: CASSLEGQGNYEQYF
V gene: TRBV12-3/TRBV12-4; J gene: TRBJ2-1; clone size: -; CDR3 protein: CASSLGSGDNEQFF
V gene: TRBV13; J gene: TRBJ1-1; clone size: medium-sized; CDR3 protein: CASSQMNTEAFF
V gene: TRBV6-2/TRBV6-3; J gene: TRBJ1-1; clone size: -; CDR3 protein: CASYGAGGTEAFF
V gene: TRBV5-1; J gene: TRBJ2-3; clone size: -; CDR3 protein: CASSLDLMWREGNTQYF
V gene: TRBV11-3; J gene: TRBJ2-1; clone size: -; CDR3 protein: CASSLEETIEQFF
V gene: TRBV28; J gene: TRBJ2-5; clone size: -; CDR3 protein: CASSLFFGLAEGGQETQYF
V gene: TRBV12-3/TRBV12-4; J gene: TRBJ2-5; clone size: -; CDR3 protein: CASSSDNQETQYF
V gene: TRBV28; J gene: TRBJ1-6; clone size: -; CDR3 protein: CASSLAPTGPLHF
V gene: TRBV4-1; J gene: TRBJ2-7; clone size: -; CDR3 protein: CASSKGLAGPYEQYF
V gene: TRBV4-3; J gene: TRBJ2-1; clone size: -; CDR3 protein: CASSQEKQGQGQFF
V gene: TRBV3-1; J gene: TRBJ2-1; clone size: -; CDR3 protein: CASSSGQSNEQFF
V gene: TRBV3-1; J gene: TRBJ2-5; clone size: -; CDR3 protein: CASSQGADWIEETQYF